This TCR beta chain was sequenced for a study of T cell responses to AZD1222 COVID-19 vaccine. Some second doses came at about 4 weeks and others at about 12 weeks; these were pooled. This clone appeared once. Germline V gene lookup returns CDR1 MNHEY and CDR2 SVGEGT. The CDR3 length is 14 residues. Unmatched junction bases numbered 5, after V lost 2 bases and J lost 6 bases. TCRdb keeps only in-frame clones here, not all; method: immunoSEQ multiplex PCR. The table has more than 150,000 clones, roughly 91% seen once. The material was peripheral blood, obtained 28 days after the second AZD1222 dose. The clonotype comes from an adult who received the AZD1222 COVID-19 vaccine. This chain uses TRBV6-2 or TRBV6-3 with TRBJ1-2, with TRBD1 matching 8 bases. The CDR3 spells CASSYGTGIHGYTF. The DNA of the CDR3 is TGTGCCAGCAGTTACGGGACAGGCATTCATGGCTACACCTTC.